This T cell receptor (beta chain) was observed in a study of tumor-infiltrating lymphocytes in localized non-small cell lung cancer. Libraries were prepared by immunoSEQ multiplex PCR; TCRdb keeps only in-frame clonotypes and omits some of them. The sample includes 21,000 or so clones, around 67% seen only once; the top ten take over 6%. Trimming pared 5 bases from V and 1 base from J, leaving 11 bases between. The CDR3 is 15 residues long. Germline V CDR1 and CDR2: SEHNR, FQNEAQ (reference sequence). The V call is TRBV7-9, the J call TRBJ1-4; D unresolved. Sample: lung tumor tissue. This sequence originates from a human donor with non-small cell lung cancer. CDR3 in DNA: TGTGCCAGCAGCCCCCCCGGAGTAACTAATGAAAAACTGTTTTTT. It yields the protein CASSPPGVTNEKLFF.